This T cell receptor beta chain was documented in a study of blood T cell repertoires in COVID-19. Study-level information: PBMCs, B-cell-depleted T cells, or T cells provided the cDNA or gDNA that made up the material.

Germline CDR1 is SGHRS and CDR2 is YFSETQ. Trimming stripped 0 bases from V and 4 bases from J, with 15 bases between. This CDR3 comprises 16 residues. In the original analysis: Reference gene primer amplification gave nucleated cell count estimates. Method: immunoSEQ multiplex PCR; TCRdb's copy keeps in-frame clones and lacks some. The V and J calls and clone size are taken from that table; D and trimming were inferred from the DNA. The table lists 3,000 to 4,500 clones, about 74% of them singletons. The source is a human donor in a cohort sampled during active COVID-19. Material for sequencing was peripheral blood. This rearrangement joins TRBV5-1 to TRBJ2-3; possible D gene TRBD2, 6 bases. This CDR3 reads CASSLVYDPGADTQYF. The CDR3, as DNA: TGCGCCAGCAGCTTGGTTTATGACCCGGGGGCAGATACGCAGTATTTT. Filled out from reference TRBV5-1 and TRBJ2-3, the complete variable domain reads KAGVTQTPRYLIKTRGQQVTLSCSPISGHRSVSWYQQTPGQGLQFLFEYFSETQRNKGNFPGRFSGRQFSNSRSEMNVSTLELGDSALYLCASSLVYDPGADTQYFGPGTRLTVL.